These 12 T cell receptor beta chains originate from one sample sequenced in a study of blood T cell repertoires in COVID-19. The repertoire was sequenced with immunoSEQ multiplex PCR; TCRdb's copy has only in-frame clones and lacks some. The sample gives fewer than 200,000 clones, 86% of which show up once; less than 25% is in the top ten. Sequenced material: peripheral blood. The receptor source for this set is a man in his sixties or seventies with active or convalescent COVID-19.

In this sample, this clone turned up a few times. The V call is TRBV7-2, the J call TRBJ1-3; 10 positions agree with TRBD1. J gave up 2 bases and V 5 bases, and 6 bases lay outside the gene matches. The CDR3 runs 16 residues. CDR1 is SGHTA and CDR2 is FQGNSA in the germline V gene. In DNA, the CDR3 is TGTGCCAGCAGCCAGATAGACAGGGGGCCTGGAAACACCATATATTTT. Its protein product is CASSQIDRGPGNTIYF.

This sequence joins TRBV28 and TRBJ2-7; 9 positions agree with TRBD1. The J segment lost 0 bases and the V segment lost 5 bases, leaving 8 bases of the junction unmatched. Germline V gene data show CDR1 as MDHEN and CDR2 as SYDVKM. The CDR3 totals 16 residues. This chain's CDR3 is CASSAPGQGHSYEQYF. In nucleotides, the CDR3 is TGTGCCAGCAGTGCCCCGGGACAGGGCCACTCCTACGAGCAGTACTTC.

The chain joins TRBV4-3 to TRBJ2-7, with no clear D. V was cut by 3 bases and J by 3 bases, with 21 bases left in between. This CDR3 contains 17 residues. The V gene's germline CDR1 is LGHNA and CDR2 YSLEER. In nucleotides, the CDR3 is TGCGCCAGCAGCCACCAAAGAGGCGGCGGCCAACACTACGAGCAGTACTTC. This translates into CASSHQRGGGQHYEQYF.

The rearrangement uses TRBV25-1 and TRBJ1-1; D remains unclear. The CDR3 extends over 15 amino acids. CDR1 and CDR2 (germline): MGHDK, SYGVNS. With 7 bases removed from V and 4 bases from J, the gap between germline ends came to 19 bases. CDR3 nucleotide sequence: TGTGCCAGCACCTCGGACTCGACTTACTTCACTGAAGCTTTCTTT. This encodes CASTSDSTYFTEAFF.

J is TRBJ1-2 and V is TRBV4-1; 10 bases are shared with TRBD1. The junction had 11 bases not matched to a gene; V was cut back by 7 bases and J by 6 bases. Germline V lookup: CDR1 MGHRA, CDR2 YSYEKL. The CDR3 runs 15 residues. CDR3 nucleotides: TGCGCCAGCAACAATCCGGGACAGGGGAACGATGGCTACACCTTC. This translates into CASNNPGQGNDGYTF.

This chain links TRBV3-1 (or the pseudogene TRBV3-2) with TRBJ1-6; 8 bases fit TRBD1. The germline V gene encodes CDR1 LGHDT and CDR2 YNNKEL (reference sequence). J lost 12 bases, V lost 0 bases, and 13 bases had no gene match. CDR3 size: 17 residues. The CDR3 loop reads CASSQDPQGASQEPLHF. In DNA, the CDR3 is TGTGCCAGCAGCCAAGATCCGCAGGGGGCAAGTCAAGAACCCCTCCACTTT.

The J gene is TRBJ1-2, the V gene TRBV7-9; TRBD1 might be the D (5 bases). CDR3 length: 14 residues. V was cut by 4 bases and J by 1 base, with 10 bases left in between. The germline V gene encodes CDR1 SEHNR and CDR2 FQNEAQ (reference sequence). Here the CDR3 reads CASSSRGINYGYTF. CDR3 nucleotide sequence: TGTGCCAGCAGCTCGCGGGGGATTAACTATGGCTACACCTTC.

V gene TRBV10-3 combines with J gene TRBJ2-1; the match to TRBD1 covers 8 bases. The CDR3 consists of 12 residues. V shed 6 bases and J 8 bases; nucleotides not matched to a gene: 3. Germline V lookup: CDR1 ENHRY, CDR2 SYGVKD. The CDR3 spells CAIRDRGDEQFF. DNA of the CDR3: TGTGCCATCAGAGACAGGGGCGATGAGCAGTTCTTC.

The CDR3 here is CASSYRDRGNTEAFF. The CDR3 DNA reads TGTGCCAGCAGCTACCGGGACAGGGGGAACACTGAAGCTTTCTTT. This rearrangement joins TRBV7-2 to TRBJ1-1; TRBD1 aligns across 10 bases. CDR3 length equals 15 residues. Germline V CDR1 and CDR2: SGHTA, FQGNSA. The V segment lost 4 bases and the J segment 1 base; nucleotides outside the gene matches: 3.

This chain joins TRBV2 and TRBJ2-7; 9 bases agree with TRBD1. CDR1 is SNHLY and CDR2 is FYNNEI in the germline V gene. The CDR3 is made up of 15 amino acids. V lost 5 bases, J lost 6 bases, and 11 bases stayed unmatched. CDR3 residues: CASSWIPGQGREQYF. In DNA, the CDR3 is TGTGCCAGCAGTTGGATCCCGGGACAGGGACGCGAGCAGTACTTC. Using reference TRBV2 and TRBJ2-7 for the parts outside the CDR3, the full variable domain is EPEVTQTPSHQVTQMGQEVILRCVPISNHLYFYWYRQILGQKVEFLVSFYNNEISEKSEIFDDQFSVERPDGSNFTLKIRSTKLEDSAMYFCASSWIPGQGREQYFGPGTRLTVT.

The chain recombines TRBV12-5 with TRBJ1-5; D perhaps matches TRBD1 (6 bases). V lost 7 bases to trimming and J lost 4 bases, with 17 bases between them. Germline assignment: CDR1 LGHNT and CDR2 FRNRAP. The CDR3 is 15 residues long. CDR3 nucleotides: TGTGCTAGTGCGGGGGGCTCGTCGGGTAATCAGCCCCAGCATTTT. Protein: CASAGGSSGNQPQHF.

CDR3 sequence reads: CASSLVSEGYGYTF. DNA of the CDR3: TGTGCCAGCAGCTTGGTATCAGAGGGCTATGGCTACACCTTC. The chain is built from TRBV7-2 and TRBJ1-2; D is unresolved. V was trimmed by 3 bases and J by 4 bases, leaving 12 bases between them. This CDR3 is 14 amino acids long. In germline, CDR1 is SGHTA, CDR2 FQGNSA.